This T cell receptor beta chain came from a study of blood T cell repertoires in COVID-19. Clones were read by immunoSEQ multiplex PCR, and TCRdb kept only the in-frame ones, dropping some. Of 150,000 or so clones listed, approximately 93% are singletons. V lost 6 bases and J lost 1, with 9 bases in between. Germline V gene data show CDR1 as MNHEY and CDR2 as SVGAGI. This CDR3 is 14 amino acids long. Material: peripheral blood. The chain carries TRBV6-5 and TRBJ2-2; TRBD1 might be the D (5 bases). The TCR comes from a woman aged 60-75 years with COVID-19, enrolled during active disease. The CDR3 is CASSPGRNTGELFF. CDR3 in DNA: TGTGCCAGCAGCCCAGGGCGGAACACCGGGGAGCTGTTTTTT.